One and the same sample provided the 17 T cell receptor beta chains below, sequenced in a study of vaccination and CD4 T cells after COVID-19. Treatment given: approximately 10-day PBMC culture with coronavirus spike peptide pools or control peptides (ViraFEST assay). Antigens of these TCRs are unknown. The Oncomine TCR Beta short-read assay was what sequenced the DNA obtained from cultured CD4+ T cells. TCRdb passed the PCR reads through MiXCR, listing each CDR3 protein once. Seen here are 20,000 to 30,000 distinct CDR3 sequences, 67% observed once, and the top ten hold about a fifth. The sequenced sample was CD4+ T cells from blood, cultured in vitro, obtained after SARS-CoV-2 vaccination. These receptors were taken from a human donor who received a COVID-19 vaccine.

The rearrangement joins TRBV7-2 to TRBJ1-4, with TRBD1 identical over 12 bases. The CDR3 spans 15 residues. From germline, CDR1 is SGHTA and CDR2 FQGNSA. Trimming cost V 4 bases and J 8 bases; bases outside gene matches: 5. The CDR3 sequence: CASSSGTGGQEKLFF. Written as DNA, the CDR3 is TGTGCCAGCAGCTCCGGGACAGGGGGCCAGGAAAAACTGTTTTTT. The entire variable domain, with the rest obtained from reference TRBV7-2 and TRBJ1-4, is as follows: GAGVSQSPSNKVTEKGKDVELRCDPISGHTALYWYRQSLGQGLEFLIYFQGNSAPDKSGLPSDRFSAERTGGSVSTLTIQRTQQEDSAVYLCASSSGTGGQEKLFFGSGTQLSVL.

This clonotype was seen a few times. This chain links TRBV24-1 with TRBJ2-5, with TRBD2 matching over 8 bases. CDR1 is KGHDR and CDR2 is SFDVKD in the germline V gene. The CDR3 is made up of 14 amino acids. V trimming: 2 bases; J trimming: 5 bases; junction bases outside the gene matches: 3. The CDR3 loop reads CATSDYSGGETQYF. CDR3 nucleotide sequence: TGTGCCACCAGTGATTACTCGGGGGGGGAGACCCAGTACTTC.

The V gene is TRBV7-3, the J gene TRBJ2-7; possibly TRBD1 or TRBD2 for D (5 bases each). CDR1 is SGHTA, CDR2 FQGTGA, per germline. Between the trimmed V and J ends, which lost 5 bases and 2 bases, there was a span of 16 bases. This CDR3 contains 15 residues. This chain's CDR3 is CASSLSSGAPYEQYF. CDR3 bases: TGTGCCAGCAGCCTCTCGTCCGGGGCCCCCTACGAGCAGTACTTC.

The chain has TRBV5-1 and TRBJ2-2; no firm D call. V lost 0 bases, J lost 0 bases, and 6 bases lay in between. This CDR3 spans 15 amino acids. Germline assignment: CDR1 SGHRS and CDR2 YFSETQ. CDR3 in amino acids: CASSLEGTNTGELFF. The CDR3 DNA reads TGCGCCAGCAGCTTGGAAGGGACGAACACCGGGGAGCTGTTTTTT.

The chain carries TRBV6-1 and TRBJ1-6; tentatively, D is TRBD1 (5 bases). The CDR3 runs to 15 residues. Looked up from germline, CDR1 is MNHNS and CDR2 is SASEGT. V was shortened by 6 bases and J by 3 bases, with 12 bases between the two germline ends. The CDR3 nucleotides read TGTGCCAGCAGGCTGGGGGGGGGCTATAATTCACCCCTCCACTTT. Its protein product is CASRLGGGYNSPLHF.

This clonotype was detected only a few times. The rearrangement uses TRBV25-1 and TRBJ1-2; unclear D gene. The CDR3 consists of 13 residues. Trimming removed 3 bases from V and 4 bases from J, with 9 bases in between. Per germline, CDR1 MGHDK and CDR2 SYGVNS. CDR3 sequence: CASSDDGLYGYTF. Written as DNA, the CDR3 is TGTGCCAGCAGTGACGACGGACTCTATGGCTACACCTTC.

This clonotype was observed a few times. The chain couples TRBV5-4 to TRBJ1-2, with 9 bases fitting TRBD1. Germline loops: CDR1 SGHNT, CDR2 YYREEE (reference sequence). This CDR3 spans 14 amino acids. Trimming removed 3 bases from V and 8 bases from J; junction bases left unmatched: 8. Here the CDR3 reads CASSSPGQGGGYTF. Here the CDR3 DNA reads TGTGCCAGCAGCTCTCCGGGACAGGGAGGCGGCTACACCTTC.

V gene TRBV6-1 combines with J gene TRBJ1-6; the match to TRBD1 covers 10 bases. CDR3 size: 14 residues. J was trimmed by 9 bases and V by 8 bases; bases with no gene match: 7. Looked up from germline, CDR1 is MNHNS and CDR2 is SASEGT. CDR3 DNA: TGTGCCAGCTGCCCCCGGGACAGGGGTTCACCCCTCCACTTT. It translates to CASCPRDRGSPLHF.

This clonotype was seen a single time. The chain uses TRBV20-1 and TRBJ2-3, with 12 bases matching TRBD2. In germline, CDR1 is DFQATT, CDR2 SNEGSKA (reference sequence). The CDR3 loop spans 16 amino acids. V lost 0 bases, J lost 4 bases, and 5 bases stayed unmatched. This CDR3 is CSARDTSGGTPDTQYF. Here the CDR3 DNA reads TGCAGTGCTAGAGATACTAGCGGGGGGACGCCAGATACGCAGTATTTT.

The chain links TRBV7-2 to TRBJ1-2; possible D gene TRBD1, 6 bases. This CDR3 region has 15 residues. The germline gives CDR1 SGHTA, CDR2 FQGNSA. Trimming shortened V by 5 bases and J by 4 bases, and 17 bases separated the two germline ends. The CDR3: CASSTSDRHLYGYTF. For the CDR3, the DNA is TGTGCCAGCAGCACCTCCGACAGGCACCTCTATGGCTACACCTTC.

This chain joins TRBV5-4 and TRBJ1-6; unclear D gene. Trimming pared 0 bases from V and 7 bases from J, leaving 8 bases between. The CDR3 is made up of 14 amino acids. Per germline, CDR1 SGHNT and CDR2 YYREEE (reference sequence). The chain's CDR3 is CASSLASANSPLHF. CDR3 sequence (DNA): TGTGCCAGCAGCTTGGCGTCAGCCAATTCACCCCTCCACTTT.

The chain joins TRBV7-2 to TRBJ1-1; no clear D. The CDR3 is 14 amino acids. From germline, CDR1 is SGHTA and CDR2 FQGNSA. V dropped 6 bases and J dropped 0 bases, with 11 bases sitting between them. The chain's CDR3 is CASRLRTMNTEAFF. CDR3 in DNA: TGTGCCAGCAGGCTTAGGACTATGAACACTGAAGCTTTCTTT.

The V gene is TRBV25-1, the J gene TRBJ2-2; 11 nucleotides agree with TRBD1. V shed 6 bases, J shed 4 bases, and the junction held 4 bases outside the gene matches. Germline assignment: CDR1 MGHDK and CDR2 SYGVNS. CDR3 length: 15 residues. The chain's CDR3 is CASRKDRGLTGELFF. The CDR3 bases are TGTGCCAGCAGAAAGGACAGGGGGCTCACCGGGGAGCTGTTTTTT.

The chain recombines TRBV5-1 with TRBJ2-5; 9 bases are shared with TRBD2. After removal of 1 base from V and 5 bases from J, the junction contained 9 bases not matched to a gene. The CDR3 contains 16 residues. Germline CDR1 is SGHRS and CDR2 is YFSETQ. CDR3 protein: CASSLTTSGVGETQYF. The CDR3 nucleotides are TGCGCCAGCAGCTTGACGACTAGCGGTGTGGGGGAGACCCAGTACTTC.

The chain joins TRBV12-3 or TRBV12-4 to TRBJ1-3, with no clear D. The length of the CDR3 is 17 residues. V was trimmed by 3 bases and J by 0 bases, leaving 15 bases between them. CDR3 amino acids: CASSFPANRSSGNTIYF. As DNA, the CDR3 is TGTGCCAGCAGTTTTCCGGCCAACAGAAGCTCTGGAAACACCATATATTTT.

This clonotype appeared a few times. This chain joins TRBV5-1 and TRBJ2-5; 8 nucleotides agree with TRBD2. J was trimmed by 4 bases and V by 6 bases; bases with no gene match: 14. Germline V gene lookup returns CDR1 SGHRS and CDR2 YFSETQ. CDR3 size: 16 residues. CDR3 residues: CASILRRGVKLETQYF. CDR3 DNA: TGCGCCAGCATTTTGCGGCGGGGGGTCAAACTAGAGACCCAGTACTTC.

The J gene is TRBJ2-5, the V gene TRBV20-1, with D tentatively TRBD1 (6 bases). The CDR3 is 14 residues long. V was shortened by 6 bases and J by 4 bases, with 18 bases between the two germline ends. The germline gives CDR1 DFQATT, CDR2 SNEGSKA (reference sequence). The CDR3 bases are TGCAGTGCCTTAGGGCAGGGGTGGTTAGAGACCCAGTACTTC. It yields the protein CSALGQGWLETQYF.